This T cell receptor beta chain was captured in a study of Ad26.COV2.S vaccination and SARS-CoV-2 variants (dated by TCRdb to the early 2020s). Some background on the complete study: Donors in the vaccine arm were drawn from COV1001, a phase I-IIa trial of Ad26.COV2.S in healthy adults that was multicentre, randomized, double-blind and placebo-controlled. Throughout the experiments and outcome assessment, investigators stayed blinded to trial group allocation. The TCR-sequenced set comprised approximately 32 samples: some 19 Ad26.COV2.S vaccine recipients, 5 placebo recipients and 8 SARS-CoV-2 convalescent individuals. Sequencing of the TCRbeta repertoire served to evaluate the specificity and breadth of SARS-CoV-2-reactive T cell receptors following Ad26.COV2.S vaccination. Ad26.COV2.S was administered intramuscularly at a dose of 5x10^10 or 1x10^11 viral particles, either as one shot or as two shots given 56 days apart. Trial participants were randomized into five groups of five: low-dose or high-dose Ad26.COV2.S given once or twice, or placebo on both occasions. Points the paper makes about the study in general: Ad26.COV2.S recipients had higher spike-specific TCR breadth than placebo recipients (P = 0.0014). It was noted by the authors that total T cell responses may have been underestimated by the TCR breadth and depth analyses. Comparing responses between vaccine doses or regimens was not something the study was powered to do. After vaccination, substantial breadth of spike-specific CD8+ and CD4+ T cell responses was reported. Comparable non-spike TCR breadth was observed between vaccine and placebo recipients, consistent with only spike being contained in the vaccine.

Reading the label with the study, this specimen's treatment or condition is: about 20 received Ad26.COV2.S at low or high dose, single or two shots; several received placebo; per-sample allocation not given. For vaccine and placebo recipients, repertoires were sequenced using samples collected on day 63 after the first injection. In Cohort 1b, about two dozen adults aged 18-55 years were enrolled at a single site in Boston, USA, between 29 July and 7 August 2020. Ad26.COV2.S consisted of a replication-incompetent adenovirus type 26 vector by which a prefusion-stabilized SARS-CoV-2 spike protein from the original Wuhan strain was expressed. Remarks on this clone: Its recognized antigen is unknown. Per-base quality was not reported, and no clone a single base away is much larger than it.

The CDR3 has 14 amino acids, counting the end cysteine and phenylalanine. Solely the CDR3 DNA is kept, with 42 bases framed from the first base. The V end loses 1 base and the J end loses 4 bases, and a stretch of 9 bases separates them. CDR1 and CDR2, per the germline V gene (reference sequence), are LNHDA and SQIVND. TCRbeta CDR3 regions were sequenced with the immunoSEQ Assay. After extraction, genomic DNA underwent amplification by bias-controlled multiplex PCR, followed by high-throughput sequencing. The authors' analysis ran thus. To quantify the absolute abundance of every unique TCRbeta CDR3 region, sequences were collapsed and filtered. T cell fraction was estimated by normalizing TCRbeta template counts to usable DNA, which was measured by amplifying reference genes present in all nucleated cells. Repertoire TCRs were annotated as SARS-CoV-2-specific by exact matching of V gene, CDR3 amino acid sequence and J gene to a known reactive TCR set. The reference SARS-CoV-2 TCR set was obtained from MIRA and was filtered for enrichment in COVID-19-positive ImmuneCODE repertoires, whereby public or cross-reactive TCRs were removed. Using the MIRA antigens, annotated TCRs were further analysed by specific ORF or by position within an ORF. Breadth was defined as annotated unique rearrangements over total unique productive rearrangements; depth was the summed frequency of those rearrangements. TCR breadth was compared between groups using two-sided Wilcoxon rank-sum tests. The immuneACCESS repertoire file appears here via TCRdb, limited to in-frame rearrangements. These files lack a portion of the clones; in checked studies, under half of the deficit traces to unresolved V genes, and the cause of the others is not known. V and J calls and clone size are given by that table; D and trimming were obtained from the DNA. The sample yields about 440,000 clones; 90% were counted once. The ten largest make up under 4.5% of the sample.

This receptor was obtained from a person aged 18-65 years who received the Ad26.COV2.S COVID-19 vaccine or a placebo. The chain was built from TRBV19 and TRBJ2-3, with the D gene possibly TRBD1 or TRBD2, each one fitting 5 bases. This specimen consisted of peripheral blood, obtained in a trial of Ad26.COV2.S vaccine versus placebo. The CDR3 protein: CASSIAGPADTQYF. In nucleotide form, the sequence is TGTGCCAGTAGTATAGCGGGACCAGCAGATACGCAGTATTTT. The CDR3, completed at both ends by the reference TRBV19 and TRBJ2-3 genes, gives the full variable domain DGGITQSPKYLFRKEGQNVTLSCEQNLNHDAMYWYRQDPGQGLRLIYYSQIVNDFQKGDIAEGYSVSREKKESFPLTVTSAQKNPTAFYLCASSIAGPADTQYFGPGTRLTVL.